The clone carrying this T cell receptor beta chain has a single count. Generated by immunoSEQ multiplex PCR, the TCRdb table keeps only in-frame clones and is missing some. The sample carries tens of thousands of clones, less than 95% recorded once. The data were obtained in a study of Tregs in tolerant kidney transplant recipients. Sequences were obtained from Tregs from blood. The clonotype was recovered from a human donor in good health.

As DNA, the CDR3 is TGTGCCAGTAGTATCTCAGGACAGGCCTACGAGCAGTACTTC. Amino acid sequence: CASSISGQAYEQYF. The chain uses TRBV19 and TRBJ2-7, with 7 positions matching TRBD1. V shed 3 bases and J 2 bases; nucleotides not matched to a gene: 4. This CDR3 comprises 14 residues. CDR1 is LNHDA, CDR2 SQIVND, per germline (reference sequence).